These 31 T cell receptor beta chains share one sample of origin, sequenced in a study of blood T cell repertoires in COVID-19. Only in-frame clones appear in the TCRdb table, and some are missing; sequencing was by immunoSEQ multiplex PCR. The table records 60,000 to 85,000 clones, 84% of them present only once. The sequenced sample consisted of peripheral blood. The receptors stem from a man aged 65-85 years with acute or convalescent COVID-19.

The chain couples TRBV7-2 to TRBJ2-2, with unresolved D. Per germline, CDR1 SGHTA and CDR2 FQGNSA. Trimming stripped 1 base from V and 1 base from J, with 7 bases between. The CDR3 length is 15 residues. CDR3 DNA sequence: TGTGCCAGCAGCTTAGTTCCAGGGAACACCGGGGAGCTGTTTTTT. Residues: CASSLVPGNTGELFF. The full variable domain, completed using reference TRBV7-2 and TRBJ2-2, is GAGVSQSPSNKVTEKGKDVELRCDPISGHTALYWYRQSLGQGLEFLIYFQGNSAPDKSGLPSDRFSAERTGGSVSTLTIQRTQQEDSAVYLCASSLVPGNTGELFFGEGSRLTVL.

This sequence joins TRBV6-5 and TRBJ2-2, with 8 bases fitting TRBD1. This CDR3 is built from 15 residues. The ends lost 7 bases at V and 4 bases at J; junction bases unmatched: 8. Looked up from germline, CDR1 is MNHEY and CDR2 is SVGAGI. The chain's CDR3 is CASTPGTGATGELFF. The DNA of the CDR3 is TGTGCCAGCACCCCGGGGACAGGTGCCACCGGGGAGCTGTTTTTT.

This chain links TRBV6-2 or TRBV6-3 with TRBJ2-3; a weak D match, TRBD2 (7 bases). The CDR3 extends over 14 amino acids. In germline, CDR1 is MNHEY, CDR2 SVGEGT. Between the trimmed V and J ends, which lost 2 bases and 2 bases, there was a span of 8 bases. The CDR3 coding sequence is TGTGCCAGCAGTTACGGGGGGGCCACAGATACGCAGTATTTT. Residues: CASSYGGATDTQYF.

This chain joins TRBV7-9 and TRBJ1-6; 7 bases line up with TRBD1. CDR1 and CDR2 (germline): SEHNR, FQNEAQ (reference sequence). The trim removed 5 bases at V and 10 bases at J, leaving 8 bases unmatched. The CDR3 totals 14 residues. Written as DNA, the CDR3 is TGTGCCAGCAGCCATGCAGGGGGATGGTCACCCCTCCACTTT. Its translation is CASSHAGGWSPLHF.

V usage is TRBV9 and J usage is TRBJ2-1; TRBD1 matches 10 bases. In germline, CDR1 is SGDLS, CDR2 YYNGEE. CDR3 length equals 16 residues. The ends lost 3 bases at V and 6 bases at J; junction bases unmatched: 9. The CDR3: CASSEVGTGVSNEQFF. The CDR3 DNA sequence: TGTGCCAGCAGCGAGGTCGGGACAGGGGTGTCCAATGAGCAGTTCTTC.

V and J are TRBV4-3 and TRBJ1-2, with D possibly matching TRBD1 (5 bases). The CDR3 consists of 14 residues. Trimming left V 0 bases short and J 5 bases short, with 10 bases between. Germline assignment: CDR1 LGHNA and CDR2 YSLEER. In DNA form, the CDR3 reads TGCGCCAGCAGCCAAGATAAGAGACAGTATGGCTACACCTTC. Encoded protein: CASSQDKRQYGYTF.

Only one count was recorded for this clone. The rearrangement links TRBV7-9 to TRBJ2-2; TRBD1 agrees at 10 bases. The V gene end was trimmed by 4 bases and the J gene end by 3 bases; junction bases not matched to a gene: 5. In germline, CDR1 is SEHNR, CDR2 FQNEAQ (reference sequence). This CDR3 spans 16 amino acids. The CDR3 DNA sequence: TGTGCCAGCAGCTCTTTGACAGGGGGCGACACCGGGGAGCTGTTTTTT. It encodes CASSSLTGGDTGELFF.

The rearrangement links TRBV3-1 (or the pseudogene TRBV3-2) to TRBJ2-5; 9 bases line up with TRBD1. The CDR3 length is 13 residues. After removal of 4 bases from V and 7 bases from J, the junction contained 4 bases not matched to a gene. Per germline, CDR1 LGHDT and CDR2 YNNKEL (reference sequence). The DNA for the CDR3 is TGTGCCAGCAGCCCACGGACAGGGGCGACCCAGTACTTC. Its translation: CASSPRTGATQYF.

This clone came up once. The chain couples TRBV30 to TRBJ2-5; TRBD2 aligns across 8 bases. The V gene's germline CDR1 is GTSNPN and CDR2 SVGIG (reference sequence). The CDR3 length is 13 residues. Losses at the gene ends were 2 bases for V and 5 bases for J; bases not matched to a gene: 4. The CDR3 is CAWSREGLETQYF. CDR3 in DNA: TGTGCCTGGAGTCGGGAGGGCCTGGAGACCCAGTACTTC. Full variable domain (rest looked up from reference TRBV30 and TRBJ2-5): SQTIHQWPATLVQPVGSPLSLECTVEGTSNPNLYWYRQAAGRGLQLLFYSVGIGQISSEVPQNLSASRPQDRQFILSSKKLLLSDSGFYLCAWSREGLETQYFGPGTRLLVL.

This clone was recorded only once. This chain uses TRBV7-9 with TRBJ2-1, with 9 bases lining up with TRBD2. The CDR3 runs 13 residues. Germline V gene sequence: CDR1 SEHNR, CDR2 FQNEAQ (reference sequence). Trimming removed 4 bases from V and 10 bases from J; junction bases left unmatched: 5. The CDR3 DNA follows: TGTGCCAGCAGCTACGCGGGGGGGCGAGAGCAGTTCTTC. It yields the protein CASSYAGGREQFF.

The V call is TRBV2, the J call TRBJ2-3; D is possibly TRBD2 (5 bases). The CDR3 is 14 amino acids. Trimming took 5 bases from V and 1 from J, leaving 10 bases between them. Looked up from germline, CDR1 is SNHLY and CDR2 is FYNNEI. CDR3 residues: CASSNRGRTDTQYF. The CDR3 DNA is TGTGCCAGCAGTAACAGAGGGCGCACAGATACGCAGTATTTT.

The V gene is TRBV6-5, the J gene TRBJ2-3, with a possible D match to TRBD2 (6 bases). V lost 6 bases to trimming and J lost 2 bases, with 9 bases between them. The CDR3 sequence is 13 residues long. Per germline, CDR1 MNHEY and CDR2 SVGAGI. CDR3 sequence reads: CASRRDSTDTQYF. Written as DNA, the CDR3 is TGTGCCAGCAGGCGGGACTCCACAGATACGCAGTATTTT.

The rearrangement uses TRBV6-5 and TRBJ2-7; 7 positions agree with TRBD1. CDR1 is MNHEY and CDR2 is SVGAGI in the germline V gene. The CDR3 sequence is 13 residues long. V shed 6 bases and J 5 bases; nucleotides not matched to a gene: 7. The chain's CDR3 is CASSQQGTHEQYF. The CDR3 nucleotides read TGTGCCAGCAGCCAACAGGGGACCCACGAGCAGTACTTC.

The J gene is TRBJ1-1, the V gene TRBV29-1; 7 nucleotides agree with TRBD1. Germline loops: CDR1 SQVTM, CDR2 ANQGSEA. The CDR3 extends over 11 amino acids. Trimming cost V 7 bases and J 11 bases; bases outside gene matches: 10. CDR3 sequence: CSAGTAQGAFF. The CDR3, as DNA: TGCAGCGCTGGGACAGCTCAAGGTGCTTTCTTT.

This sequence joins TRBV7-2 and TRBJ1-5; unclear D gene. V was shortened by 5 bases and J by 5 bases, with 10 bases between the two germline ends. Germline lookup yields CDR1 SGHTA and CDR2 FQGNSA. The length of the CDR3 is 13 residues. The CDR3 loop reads CASSQEGHQPQHF. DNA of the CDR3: TGTGCCAGCAGCCAAGAGGGTCATCAGCCCCAGCATTTT.

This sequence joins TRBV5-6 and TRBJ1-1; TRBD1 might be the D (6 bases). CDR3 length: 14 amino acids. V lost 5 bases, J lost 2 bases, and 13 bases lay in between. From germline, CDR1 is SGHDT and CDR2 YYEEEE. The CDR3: CASRPTGRNTEAFF. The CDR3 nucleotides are TGTGCCAGCAGACCTACAGGGCGCAACACTGAAGCTTTCTTT.

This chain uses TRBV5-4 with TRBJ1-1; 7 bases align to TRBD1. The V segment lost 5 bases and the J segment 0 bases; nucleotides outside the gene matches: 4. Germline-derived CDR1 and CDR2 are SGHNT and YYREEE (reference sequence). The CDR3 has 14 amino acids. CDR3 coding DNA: TGTGCCAGCAGTACGGGACAGATGAACACTGAAGCTTTCTTT. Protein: CASSTGQMNTEAFF.

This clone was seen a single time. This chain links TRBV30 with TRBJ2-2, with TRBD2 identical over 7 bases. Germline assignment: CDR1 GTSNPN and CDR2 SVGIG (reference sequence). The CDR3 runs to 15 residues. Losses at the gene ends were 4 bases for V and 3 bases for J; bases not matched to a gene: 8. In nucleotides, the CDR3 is TGTGCCTGGACGCGCGGCGGGAGCTACACCGGGGAGCTGTTTTTT. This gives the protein CAWTRGGSYTGELFF. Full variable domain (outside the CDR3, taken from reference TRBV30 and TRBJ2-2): SQTIHQWPATLVQPVGSPLSLECTVEGTSNPNLYWYRQAAGRGLQLLFYSVGIGQISSEVPQNLSASRPQDRQFILSSKKLLLSDSGFYLCAWTRGGSYTGELFFGEGSRLTVL.

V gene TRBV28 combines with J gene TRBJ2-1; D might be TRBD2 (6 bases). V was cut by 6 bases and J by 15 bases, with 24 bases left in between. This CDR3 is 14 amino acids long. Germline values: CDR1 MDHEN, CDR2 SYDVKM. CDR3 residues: CASSLSPGGGDPFF. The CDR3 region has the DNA TGTGCCAGCAGCCTTTCCCCCGGAGGCGGGGATCCGTTCTTC.

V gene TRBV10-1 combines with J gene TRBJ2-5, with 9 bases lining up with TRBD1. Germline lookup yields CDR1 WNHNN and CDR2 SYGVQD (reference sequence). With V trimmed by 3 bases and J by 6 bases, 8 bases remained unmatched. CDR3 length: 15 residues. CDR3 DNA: TGCGCCAGCAGTGATCCGGACAGGGGAGGACAGACCCAGTACTTC. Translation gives CASSDPDRGGQTQYF.

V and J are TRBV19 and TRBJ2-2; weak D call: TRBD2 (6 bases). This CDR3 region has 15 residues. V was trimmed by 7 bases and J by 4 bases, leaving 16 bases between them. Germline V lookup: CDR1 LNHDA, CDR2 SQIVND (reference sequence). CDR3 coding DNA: TGTGCCAGTAAGGGCTCGCTGGGGGGCACCGGGGAGCTGTTTTTT. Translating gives CASKGSLGGTGELFF.

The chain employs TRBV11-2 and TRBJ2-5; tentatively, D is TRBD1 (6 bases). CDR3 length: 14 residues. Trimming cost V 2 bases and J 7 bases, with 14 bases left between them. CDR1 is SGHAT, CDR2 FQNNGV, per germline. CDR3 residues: CASSLRAGVVTQYF. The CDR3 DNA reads TGTGCCAGCAGCTTAAGGGCAGGGGTGGTGACCCAGTACTTC.

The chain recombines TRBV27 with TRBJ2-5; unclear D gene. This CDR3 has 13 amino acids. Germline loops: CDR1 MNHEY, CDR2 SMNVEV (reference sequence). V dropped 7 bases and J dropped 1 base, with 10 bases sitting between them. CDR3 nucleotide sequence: TGTGCCAGCACGCTGCAGTTCCAAGAGACCCAGTACTTC. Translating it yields CASTLQFQETQYF.

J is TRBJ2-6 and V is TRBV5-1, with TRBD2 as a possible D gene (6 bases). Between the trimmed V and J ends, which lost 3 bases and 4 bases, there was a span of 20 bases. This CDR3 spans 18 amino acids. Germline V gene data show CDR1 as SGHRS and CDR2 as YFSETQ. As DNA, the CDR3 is TGCGCCAGCAGCTCTACCGGGACTTCTCTTACCGGGGCCAACGTCCTGACTTTC. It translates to CASSSTGTSLTGANVLTF.

Written as DNA, the CDR3 is TGCGCCAGCAGCGGACGCCTCGGGCGGGATGGCTACGAGCAGTACTTC. This gives the protein CASSGRLGRDGYEQYF. V usage is TRBV4-1 and J usage is TRBJ2-7; D possibly corresponds to TRBD2 (6 bases). Germline V gene sequence: CDR1 MGHRA, CDR2 YSYEKL. This CDR3 has 16 residues. The V end was cut by 5 bases, the J end by 3 bases, with 20 bases between.

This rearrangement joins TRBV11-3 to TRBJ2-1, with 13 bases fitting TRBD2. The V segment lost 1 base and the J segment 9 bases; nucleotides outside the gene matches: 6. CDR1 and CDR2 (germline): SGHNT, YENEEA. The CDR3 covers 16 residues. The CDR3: CASSLGGLAGIGEQFF. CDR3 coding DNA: TGTGCCAGCAGCTTAGGGGGACTAGCGGGAATCGGTGAGCAGTTCTTC.

CDR3 residues: CASSIGLALDEQFF. DNA for the CDR3: TGTGCCAGTAGTATAGGACTAGCCCTCGATGAGCAGTTCTTC. The J gene is TRBJ2-1, the V gene TRBV19; TRBD2 matches at 7 bases. The CDR3 sequence is 14 residues long. Per germline, CDR1 LNHDA and CDR2 SQIVND (reference sequence). Losses at the gene ends were 1 base for V and 8 bases for J; bases not matched to a gene: 5. The variable domain in full, completed from reference TRBV19 and TRBJ2-1, reads DGGITQSPKYLFRKEGQNVTLSCEQNLNHDAMYWYRQDPGQGLRLIYYSQIVNDFQKGDIAEGYSVSREKKESFPLTVTSAQKNPTAFYLCASSIGLALDEQFFGPGTRLTVL.

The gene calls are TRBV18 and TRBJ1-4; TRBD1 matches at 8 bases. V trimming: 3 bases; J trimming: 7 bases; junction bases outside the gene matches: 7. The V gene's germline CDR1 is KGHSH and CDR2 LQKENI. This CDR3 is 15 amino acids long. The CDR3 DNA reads TGTGCCAGCTCACCTGGGACAGGTTTAATTGAAAAACTGTTTTTT. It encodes CASSPGTGLIEKLFF.

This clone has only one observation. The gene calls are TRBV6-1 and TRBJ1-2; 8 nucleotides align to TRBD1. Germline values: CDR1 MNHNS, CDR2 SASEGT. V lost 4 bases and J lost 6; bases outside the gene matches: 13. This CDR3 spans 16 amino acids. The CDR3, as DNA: TGTGCCAGCAGTGGACGACAGGGGACAAGCGCGAATGGCTACACCTTC. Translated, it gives CASSGRQGTSANGYTF.

As DNA, the CDR3 is TGTGCCAGCAGCCCGAATGGCGGGGGGGCTAGGAATGAGCAGTTCTTC. It specifies CASSPNGGGARNEQFF. The chain uses TRBV7-2 and TRBJ2-1, with 9 bases fitting TRBD2. The CDR3 is 16 amino acids. Germline trimming cut 5 bases from V and 7 bases from J; bases unmatched to any gene: 12. Germline V CDR1 and CDR2: SGHTA, FQGNSA. The full variable domain, with the rest looked up from reference TRBV7-2 and TRBJ2-1, is GAGVSQSPSNKVTEKGKDVELRCDPISGHTALYWYRQSLGQGLEFLIYFQGNSAPDKSGLPSDRFSAERTGGSVSTLTIQRTQQEDSAVYLCASSPNGGGARNEQFFGPGTRLTVL.

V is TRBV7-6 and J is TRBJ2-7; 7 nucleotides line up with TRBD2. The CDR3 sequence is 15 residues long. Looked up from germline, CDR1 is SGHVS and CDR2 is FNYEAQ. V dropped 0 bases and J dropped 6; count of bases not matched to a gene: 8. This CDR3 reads CASSLAAGVEAEQYF. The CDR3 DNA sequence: TGTGCCAGCAGCTTAGCGGCGGGGGTCGAGGCCGAGCAGTACTTC.